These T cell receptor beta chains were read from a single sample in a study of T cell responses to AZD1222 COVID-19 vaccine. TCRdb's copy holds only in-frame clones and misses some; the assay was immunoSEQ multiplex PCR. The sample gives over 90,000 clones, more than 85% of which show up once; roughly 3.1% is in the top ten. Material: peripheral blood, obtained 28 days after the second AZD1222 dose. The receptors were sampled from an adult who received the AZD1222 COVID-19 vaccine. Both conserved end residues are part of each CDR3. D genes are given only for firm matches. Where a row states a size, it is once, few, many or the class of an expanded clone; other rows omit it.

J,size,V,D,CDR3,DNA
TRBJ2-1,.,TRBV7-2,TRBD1,CASSLAPGTDNEQFF,TGTGCCAGCAGCTTAGCGCCGGGGACAGACAATGAGCAGTTCTTC
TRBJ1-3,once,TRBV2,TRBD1,CASRRTGVGNTIYF,TGTGCCAGCAGACGGACAGGGGTCGGAAACACCATATATTTT
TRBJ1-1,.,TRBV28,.,CASSLGGTTNTEAFF,TGTGCCAGCAGTTTAGGGGGGACAACGAACACTGAAGCTTTCTTT
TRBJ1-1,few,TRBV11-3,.,CASSLSGFEAFF,TGTGCCAGCAGCTTATCTGGGTTTGAAGCTTTCTTT
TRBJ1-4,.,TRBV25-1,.,CASSAYKATNEKLFF,TGTGCCAGCAGTGCGTACAAGGCAACTAATGAAAAACTGTTTTTT
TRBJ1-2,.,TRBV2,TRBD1,CASTVPGQGAGGYTF,TGTGCCAGCACGGTTCCGGGACAGGGGGCGGGAGGCTACACCTTC
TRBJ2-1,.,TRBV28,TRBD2,CASSLIRGLRGAGGNEQFF,TGTGCCAGCAGTTTGATTCGTGGGTTGAGGGGTGCGGGAGGGAATGAGCAGTTCTTC
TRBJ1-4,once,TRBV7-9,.,CASSFGQEKLFF,TGTGCCAGCAGCTTTGGACAGGAAAAACTGTTTTTT
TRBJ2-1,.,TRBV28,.,CASSLRDGISYNEQFF,TGTGCCAGCAGTTTAAGGGACGGGATTTCCTACAATGAGCAGTTCTTC
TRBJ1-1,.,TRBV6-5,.,CASSSSGTGNTEAFF,TGTGCCAGCAGTTCCTCCGGGACGGGGAACACTGAAGCTTTCTTT
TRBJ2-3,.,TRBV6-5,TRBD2,CASTQLAGGDTQYF,TGTGCCAGCACCCAACTAGCGGGGGGAGATACGCAGTATTTT
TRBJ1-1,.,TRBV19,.,CASSITPDTEAFF,TGTGCCAGTAGTATCACCCCGGACACTGAAGCTTTCTTT
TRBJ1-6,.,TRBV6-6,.,CASSPGSGTPLHF,TGTGCCAGCAGTCCAGGATCGGGTACACCCCTCCACTTT
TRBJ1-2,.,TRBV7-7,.,CASSLGNYGYTF,TGTGCCAGCAGCTTAGGGAACTATGGCTACACCTTC
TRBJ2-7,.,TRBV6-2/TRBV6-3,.,CASSYRETYEQYF,TGTGCCAGCAGTTACAGGGAGACCTACGAGCAGTACTTC
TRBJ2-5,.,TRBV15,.,CATSRERSGGGQETQYF,TGTGCCACCAGCAGAGAGCGTTCGGGGGGCGGACAAGAGACCCAGTACTTC
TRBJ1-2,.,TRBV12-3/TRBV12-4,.,CASSSQASYGYTF,TGTGCCAGCAGTTCACAGGCGAGCTATGGCTACACCTTC
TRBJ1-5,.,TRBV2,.,CASSPGIGNQPQHF,TGTGCCAGCAGTCCAGGGATAGGCAATCAGCCCCAGCATTTT
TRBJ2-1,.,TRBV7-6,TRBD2,CASSLVSAGGYNEQFF,TGTGCCAGCAGCTTAGTATCAGCGGGGGGCTACAATGAGCAGTTCTTC
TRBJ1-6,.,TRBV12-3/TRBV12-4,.,CASRPRNSPLHF,TGTGCCAGCAGGCCGAGGAATTCACCCCTCCACTTT
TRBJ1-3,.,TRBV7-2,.,CASSLGDPAIYF,TGTGCCAGCAGCTTAGGGGATCCGGCCATATATTTT
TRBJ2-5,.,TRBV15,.,CATSRVNGPQETQYF,TGTGCCACCAGCAGAGTGAACGGACCCCAAGAGACCCAGTACTTC
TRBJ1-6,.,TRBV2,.,CASSEAGVNSPLHF,TGTGCCAGCAGTGAGGCAGGGGTCAATTCACCCCTCCACTTT
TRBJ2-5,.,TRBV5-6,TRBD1,CASSLGQGVTQYF,TGTGCCAGCAGCTTGGGACAGGGAGTGACCCAGTACTTC
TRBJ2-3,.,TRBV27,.,CASSLGRLEITDTQYF,TGTGCCAGCAGCTTAGGTCGGCTAGAGATCACAGATACGCAGTATTTT
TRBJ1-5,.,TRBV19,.,CASSIFRGISNQPQHF,TGTGCCAGTAGTATTTTTAGGGGAATCTCGAATCAGCCCCAGCATTTT
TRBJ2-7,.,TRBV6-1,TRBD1,CASSIQGAYEQYF,TGTGCCAGCAGTATACAGGGGGCCTACGAGCAGTACTTC
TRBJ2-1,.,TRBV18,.,CASSRGGTYNEQFF,TGTGCCAGCTCACGCGGGGGCACCTACAATGAGCAGTTCTTC
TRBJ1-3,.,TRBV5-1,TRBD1,CASSLGQADGNTIYF,TGCGCCAGCAGCCTCGGACAGGCCGATGGAAACACCATATATTTT
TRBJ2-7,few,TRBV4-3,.,CASSQVYGASYEQYF,TGCGCCAGCAGCCAAGTGTACGGGGCATCCTACGAGCAGTACTTC
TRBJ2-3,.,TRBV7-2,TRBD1,CASSSNRGSDTQYF,TGTGCCAGCAGCTCCAACAGGGGTTCAGATACGCAGTATTTT
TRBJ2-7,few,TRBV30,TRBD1,CAWDAVGQGYEQYF,TGTGCCTGGGATGCCGTAGGACAGGGCTACGAGCAGTACTTC
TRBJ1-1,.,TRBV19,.,CASSNIGSTEAFF,TGTGCCAGTAGTAATATAGGCTCCACTGAAGCTTTCTTT
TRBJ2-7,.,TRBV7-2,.,CASSLGGGAGTYEQYF,TGTGCCAGCAGCTTAGGGGGCGGGGCGGGGACCTACGAGCAGTACTTC
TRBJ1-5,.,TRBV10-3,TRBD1,CAISESRGRQGNQPQHF,TGTGCCATCAGTGAGTCCCGGGGCCGACAGGGGAATCAGCCCCAGCATTTT
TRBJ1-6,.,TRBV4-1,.,CASSRLNSPLHF,TGCGCCAGCAGCCGATTAAATTCACCCCTCCACTTT
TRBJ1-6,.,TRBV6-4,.,CASSDSAGDNSPLHF,TGTGCCAGCAGTGACTCCGCAGGTGATAATTCACCCCTCCACTTT
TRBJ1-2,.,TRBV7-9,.,CASSLEGAYGYTF,TGTGCCAGCAGCTTAGAGGGTGCATATGGCTACACCTTC
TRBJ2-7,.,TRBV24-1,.,CATSDERSRGKYF,TGTGCCACCAGTGATGAACGAAGCAGGGGAAAGTACTTC
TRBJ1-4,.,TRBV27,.,CASRSWGRQGEKLFF,TGTGCCAGCAGATCGTGGGGGCGCCAAGGGGAAAAACTGTTTTTT
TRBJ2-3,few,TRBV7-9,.,CASSPPPGRTDTQYF,TGTGCCAGCAGCCCGCCTCCGGGACGGACAGATACGCAGTATTTT
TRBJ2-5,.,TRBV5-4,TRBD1,CASSSDRGEETQYF,TGTGCCAGCAGCTCGGACAGGGGGGAAGAGACCCAGTACTTC
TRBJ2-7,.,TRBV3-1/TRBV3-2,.,CASSQGPLSSYEQYF,TGTGCCAGCAGCCAAGGCCCCCTGAGCTCCTACGAGCAGTACTTC
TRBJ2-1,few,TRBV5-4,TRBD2,CASSLTGTRGSYNEQFF,TGTGCCAGCAGTTTGACCGGGACTAGGGGCTCCTACAATGAGCAGTTCTTC
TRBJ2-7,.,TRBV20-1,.,CSARIGAGVYF,TGCAGTGCTAGAATCGGGGCAGGGGTCTACTTC
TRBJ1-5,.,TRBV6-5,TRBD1,CASSRDRGTNQPQHF,TGTGCCAGCAGCAGAGACAGGGGGACCAATCAGCCCCAGCATTTT
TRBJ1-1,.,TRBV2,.,CASSPTQGRVTEAFF,TGTGCCAGCAGTCCAACACAGGGTCGAGTCACTGAAGCTTTCTTT
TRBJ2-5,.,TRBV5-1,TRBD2,CASSPQKLAGEETQYF,TGCGCCAGCAGCCCCCAGAAACTAGCGGGGGAAGAGACCCAGTACTTC
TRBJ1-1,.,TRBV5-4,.,CASSQGENTEAFF,TGTGCCAGCAGCCAGGGCGAGAACACTGAAGCTTTCTTT
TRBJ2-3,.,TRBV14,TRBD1,CASSQRQGLSGDTQYF,TGTGCCAGCAGCCAGAGACAGGGGCTATCAGGGGATACGCAGTATTTT
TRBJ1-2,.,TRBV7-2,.,CASRPTRDYYGYTF,TGTGCCAGCAGACCGACACGCGACTACTATGGCTACACCTTC
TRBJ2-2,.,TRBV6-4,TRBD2,CASSAAGGTGELFF,TGTGCCAGCAGTGCAGCGGGGGGGACCGGGGAGCTGTTTTTT
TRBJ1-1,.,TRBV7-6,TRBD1,CASSLGTGLPGGEAFF,TGTGCCAGCAGCCTAGGGACAGGCCTTCCGGGGGGTGAAGCTTTCTTT
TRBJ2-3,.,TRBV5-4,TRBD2,CASSLGLAVSDTQYF,TGTGCCAGCAGCTTGGGACTAGCGGTGTCAGATACGCAGTATTTT
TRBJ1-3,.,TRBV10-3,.,CAISESPPGRTGNTIYF,TGTGCCATCAGTGAGTCGCCCCCGGGGAGGACAGGAAACACCATATATTTT
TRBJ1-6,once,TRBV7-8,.,CASRLTRGSNSPLHF,TGTGCCAGCAGACTAACCCGGGGGTCGAATTCACCCCTCCACTTT